The 14 T cell receptor beta chains reported below all come from one sample, sequenced in a study of cytotoxic CD8 clonotypes in ibrutinib-treated CLL. Produced via immunoSEQ multiplex PCR; TCRdb's table is partial and in-frame only. Of some 46,000 clones detected, 69% appear once; the ten largest clones hold roughly 13%. Here the sequenced sample was PBMCs, taken after 12 months of ibrutinib treatment. These receptors all come from a human donor with chronic lymphocytic leukemia.

There are a few counts of this clone. Compared with germline, one end of the junction differs, possibly owing to a read error. The chain links TRBV27 to TRBJ1-1, with 9 bases fitting TRBD1. Per the germline V gene, CDR1 is MNHEY and CDR2 is SMNVEV (reference sequence). The CDR3 has 14 residues. The CDR3 loop reads CASSSNRDRDSPCF. The CDR3 bases are TGTGCCAGCAGTAGCAATCGGGACAGGGACTCCCCTTGCTTT.

The V gene is TRBV7-3, the J gene TRBJ1-4, with 8 nucleotides matching TRBD1. The CDR3 loop spans 17 amino acids. V gave up 5 bases and J gave up 5 bases; unmatched junction bases: 13. CDR1 and CDR2 from the germline V gene are SGHTA and FQGTGA. Written as DNA, the CDR3 is TGTGCCAGCAGCCCCAAAAAGACGACAGGGGTAAATGAAAAACTGTTTTTT. It codes for CASSPKKTTGVNEKLFF.

The genes are TRBV4-2 and TRBJ2-6; a weak D match, TRBD1 (6 bases). The length of the CDR3 is 16 residues. CDR1 is LGHNA and CDR2 is YNFKEQ in the germline V gene. Trimming shortened V by 5 bases and J by 4 bases, and 15 bases separated the two germline ends. CDR3 nucleotides: TGTGCCAGCAGCTCACAGGGTGAACAGGGGGCCAACGTCCTGACTTTC. It encodes CASSSQGEQGANVLTF.

The V and J genes are TRBV4-1 and TRBJ1-1, with D unclear. The germline V and J ends were trimmed by 1 base and 1 base, with 10 bases remaining between them. The CDR3 covers 15 residues. Germline CDR1 and CDR2: MGHRA and YSYEKL. The CDR3 bases are TGCGCCAGCAGCCAAGTCATGCTAGGGAACACTGAAGCTTTCTTT. Translation gives CASSQVMLGNTEAFF.

This clone was seen only once. The chain carries TRBV19 and TRBJ1-1; D perhaps matches TRBD1 (6 bases). From germline, CDR1 is LNHDA and CDR2 SQIVND (reference sequence). This CDR3 spans 15 amino acids. Trimming took 7 bases from V and 0 from J, leaving 15 bases between them. The CDR3 nucleotides read TGTGCCAGTAAGGCGAGGGGGAGCGTGAACACTGAAGCTTTCTTT. It specifies CASKARGSVNTEAFF.

This sequence joins TRBV29-1 and TRBJ2-5, with 7 bases lining up with TRBD1. CDR3 length equals 14 residues. The V gene's germline CDR1 is SQVTM and CDR2 ANQGSEA. V lost 2 bases and J lost 2; bases outside the gene matches: 5. The CDR3: CSVERGQIQETQYF. The CDR3 coding sequence is TGCAGCGTTGAACGGGGACAGATACAAGAGACCCAGTACTTC.

The V and J genes are TRBV11-2 and TRBJ2-7; possible D gene TRBD1, 6 bases. This CDR3 has 15 residues. The ends were cut back, 8 bases at V and 9 bases at J, with 26 bases in the middle. Germline V gene sequence: CDR1 SGHAT, CDR2 FQNNGV. Here the CDR3 DNA reads TGTGCCAGCTCCCCGCCGAGGGACACCTACGATGGGCAGTACTTC. It specifies CASSPPRDTYDGQYF.

CDR3 in DNA: TGTGCCAGCAGCTGGTGGGGAGGGACTAGCGGGTACGAGCAGTACTTC. Translation: CASSWWGGTSGYEQYF. This sequence joins TRBV5-4 and TRBJ2-7; 12 bases agree with TRBD2. The germline V gene encodes CDR1 SGHNT and CDR2 YYREEE (reference sequence). The V segment lost 3 bases and the J segment 4 bases; nucleotides outside the gene matches: 8. The CDR3 totals 16 residues.

This clone came up a few times. The chain recombines TRBV27 with TRBJ1-1; D ambiguous. Germline V gene lookup returns CDR1 MNHEY and CDR2 SMNVEV (reference sequence). Between the trimmed V and J ends, which lost 0 bases and 7 bases, there was a span of 15 bases. The CDR3 sequence is 15 residues long. In DNA form, the CDR3 reads TGTGCCAGCAGTTTATCGATAGGGAGGAGCCTTGAAGCTTTCTTT. Protein: CASSLSIGRSLEAFF.

This clone has only one observation. The rearrangement joins TRBV29-1 to TRBJ2-2; D ambiguous. From germline, CDR1 is SQVTM and CDR2 ANQGSEA. This CDR3 has 11 amino acids. Between the trimmed V and J ends, which lost 4 bases and 5 bases, there was a span of 5 bases. CDR3 nucleotides: TGCAGCGTTGTGGGAACCGGGGAGCTGTTTTTT. Translating gives CSVVGTGELFF.

The chain employs TRBV6-5 and TRBJ2-7; 8 bases fit TRBD1. This CDR3 region has 15 residues. Trimming cost V 4 bases and J 5 bases; bases outside gene matches: 10. Germline V lookup: CDR1 MNHEY, CDR2 SVGAGI. CDR3 coding DNA: TGTGCCAGCAGTTCCCCGAGACAGGGGTCCCACGAGCAGTACTTC. This gives the protein CASSSPRQGSHEQYF.

The CDR3 bases are TGTGCCAGCAGCCAAGATCTTGGGGGGGTAGGGAACACCGGGGAGCTGTTTTTT. It is translated as CASSQDLGGVGNTGELFF. The gene calls are TRBV4-2 and TRBJ2-2; 7 bases are a match to TRBD2. V shed 0 bases, J shed 1 base, and the junction held 8 bases outside the gene matches. The V gene's germline CDR1 is LGHNA and CDR2 YNFKEQ. The CDR3 spans 18 residues.

The chain recombines TRBV6-1 with TRBJ2-7; D might be TRBD1 (5 bases). Trimming took 6 bases from V and 0 from J, leaving 12 bases between them. Per the germline V gene, CDR1 is MNHNS and CDR2 is SASEGT. CDR3 length: 14 residues. CDR3 nucleotides: TGTGCCAGCAGAGGCAACAGGTTCTCCTACGAGCAGTACTTC. Its protein product is CASRGNRFSYEQYF.

This clone was seen more than once but under ten times. The J gene is TRBJ2-7, the V gene TRBV18; TRBD2 matches at 11 bases. J gave up 5 bases and V 3 bases, and 18 bases lay outside the gene matches. Germline CDR1 reads KGHSH; CDR2 reads LQKENI. This CDR3 has 19 amino acids. The CDR3 spells CASSPVSLAGGLGFHEQYF. Written as DNA, the CDR3 is TGTGCCAGCTCACCCGTTTCCCTAGCGGGGGGTTTGGGTTTCCACGAGCAGTACTTC.